Listed below are T cell receptor beta chains from one sample, sequenced in a study of blood T cell repertoires in COVID-19. The assay was immunoSEQ multiplex PCR, and TCRdb's table has in-frame clones only and misses some. Of 55,000 to 80,000 clones in the sample, roughly 80% were seen once. The material sequenced was peripheral blood. Every receptor here comes from a woman aged 80 or over with acute or convalescent COVID-19. Each CDR3 is given with its conserved first and last residue. A D gene is named only where the DNA matches it firmly. Expanded clones get a size class; other rows say once, few or many, or leave the size out.

D gene | J gene | V gene | clone size | CDR3 DNA | CDR3 protein
TRBD1 | TRBJ2-3 | TRBV12-5 | - | TGTGCTAGTGGACAGGGGGCGATTAGAGCCGATACGCAGTATTTT | CASGQGAIRADTQYF
- | TRBJ2-2 | TRBV7-9 | - | TGTGCCAGTAGCTTGGGGGGAGACACCGGGGAGCTGTTTTTT | CASSLGGDTGELFF
TRBD2 | TRBJ2-5 | TRBV28 | - | TGTGCCAGCAGTCCCCCGGCTAGCGGGAGGCTCCAAGAGACCCAGTACTTC | CASSPPASGRLQETQYF
TRBD2 | TRBJ2-3 | TRBV18 | - | TGTGCCAGCTCACCCCCCGCCGGGGGGAGTACGCAGTATTTT | CASSPPAGGSTQYF
- | TRBJ2-1 | TRBV18 | once | TGTGCCAGCTCACCAAAATACGCGGGCAGTTCGGGCAATGAGCAGTTCTTC | CASSPKYAGSSGNEQFF
TRBD1 | TRBJ1-2 | TRBV5-1 | - | TGCGCCAGCAGCTTGGCCTCTGGACAGGACAGTGGCTACACCTTC | CASSLASGQDSGYTF
- | TRBJ2-7 | TRBV5-1 | - | TGCGCCAGCAGGTTGACAGGAAACTACGAGCAGTACTTC | CASRLTGNYEQYF
TRBD2 | TRBJ2-1 | TRBV5-1 | - | TGCGCCAGCAGCTTGATAGCTAGCGGGGGAAATGAGCAGTTCTTC | CASSLIASGGNEQFF
TRBD1 | TRBJ1-1 | TRBV9 | - | TGTGCCAGCAGCGTAGGAGATGGGACAGGAATAGGGAACACTGAAGCTTTCTTT | CASSVGDGTGIGNTEAFF
- | TRBJ2-1 | TRBV27 | - | TGTGCCAGCAGCCCAAATGCTCTCTTGAGCAATGAGCAGTTCTTC | CASSPNALLSNEQFF
- | TRBJ1-5 | TRBV20-1 | - | TGCAGTGCTAGTACAGGGCCTAGCAATCAGCCCCAGCATTTT | CSASTGPSNQPQHF
TRBD1 | TRBJ1-1 | TRBV5-1 | few | TGCGCCAGCACAAGGGGACAGAGTAACACTGAAGCTTTCTTT | CASTRGQSNTEAFF
- | TRBJ2-7 | TRBV5-6 | - | TGTGCCAGCAACCGGGGACAAACCTACGAGCAGTACTTC | CASNRGQTYEQYF
- | TRBJ2-3 | TRBV18 | - | TGTGCCAGCTCACCATCGAGTGGACTTAGCACAGATACGCAGTATTTT | CASSPSSGLSTDTQYF
- | TRBJ1-2 | TRBV6-6 | - | TGTGCCAGCACCCTGGGTGGGGGCCCTGGCTACACCTTC | CASTLGGGPGYTF
- | TRBJ2-6 | TRBV3-1/TRBV3-2 | once | TGTGCCAGCAGCCAAAGAGGAGAGGGGGCCAACGTCCTGACTTTC | CASSQRGEGANVLTF
- | TRBJ1-6 | TRBV30 | - | TGTGCCTGGAACGGGGGTACTAATTCACCCCTCCACTTT | CAWNGGTNSPLHF
TRBD2 | TRBJ2-2 | TRBV9 | few | TGTGCCAGCAGCGGGAGCGGGAGCGCCGGGGAGCTGTTTTTT | CASSGSGSAGELFF
TRBD1 | TRBJ1-5 | TRBV15 | once | TGTGCCACCAGGTCCAGGGGGGCGAATCAGCCCCAGCATTTT | CATRSRGANQPQHF
TRBD2 | TRBJ2-1 | TRBV11-3 | - | TGTGCCAGCAGTCTTAGCGGGAGGGCCTGGAGCAATGAGCAGTTCTTC | CASSLSGRAWSNEQFF
- | TRBJ2-3 | TRBV27 | - | TGTGCCAGCAGTTTAACCTCGGGAGTCGGCACAGATACGCAGTATTTT | CASSLTSGVGTDTQYF
- | TRBJ1-6 | TRBV30 | many | TGTGCCTGGAGTGCCGGCCAGGGTAGCTCACCCCTCCACTTT | CAWSAGQGSSPLHF